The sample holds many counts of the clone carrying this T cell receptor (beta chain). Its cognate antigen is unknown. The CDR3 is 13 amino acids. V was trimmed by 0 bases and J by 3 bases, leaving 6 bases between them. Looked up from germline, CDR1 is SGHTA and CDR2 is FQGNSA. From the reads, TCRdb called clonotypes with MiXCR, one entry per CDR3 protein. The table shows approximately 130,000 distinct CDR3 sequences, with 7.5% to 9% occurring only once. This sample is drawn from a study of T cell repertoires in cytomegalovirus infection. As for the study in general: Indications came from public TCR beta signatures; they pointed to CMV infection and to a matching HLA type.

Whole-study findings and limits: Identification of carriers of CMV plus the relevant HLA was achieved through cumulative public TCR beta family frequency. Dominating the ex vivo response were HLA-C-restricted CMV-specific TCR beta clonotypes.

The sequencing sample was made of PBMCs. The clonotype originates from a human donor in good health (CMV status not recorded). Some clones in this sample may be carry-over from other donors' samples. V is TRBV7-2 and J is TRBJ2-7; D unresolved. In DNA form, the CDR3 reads TGTGCCAGCAGCTTAGCGCTAAGCTACGAGCAGTACTTC. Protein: CASSLALSYEQYF. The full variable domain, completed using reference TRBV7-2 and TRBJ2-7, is GAGVSQSPSNKVTEKGKDVELRCDPISGHTALYWYRQSLGQGLEFLIYFQGNSAPDKSGLPSDRFSAERTGGSVSTLTIQRTQQEDSAVYLCASSLALSYEQYFGPGTRLTVT.